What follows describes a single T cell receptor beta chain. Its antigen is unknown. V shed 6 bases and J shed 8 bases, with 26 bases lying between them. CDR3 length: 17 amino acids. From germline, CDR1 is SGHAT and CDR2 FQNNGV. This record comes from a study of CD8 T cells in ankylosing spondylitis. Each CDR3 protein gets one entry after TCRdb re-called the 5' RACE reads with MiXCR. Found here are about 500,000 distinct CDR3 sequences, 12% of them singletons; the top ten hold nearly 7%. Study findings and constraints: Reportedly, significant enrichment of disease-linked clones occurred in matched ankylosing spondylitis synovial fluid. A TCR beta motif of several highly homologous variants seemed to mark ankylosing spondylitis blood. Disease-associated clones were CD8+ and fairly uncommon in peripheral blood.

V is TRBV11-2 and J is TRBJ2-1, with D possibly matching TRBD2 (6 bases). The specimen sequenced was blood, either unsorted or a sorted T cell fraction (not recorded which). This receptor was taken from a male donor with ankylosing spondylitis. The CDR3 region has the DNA TGTGCCAGCAGTTCCGACTCCGGGACTCACACAGTATATGAGCAGTTCTTC. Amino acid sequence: CASSSDSGTHTVYEQFF.